This T cell receptor (beta chain) came from a study of blood T cell repertoires in COVID-19. Clones were sequenced by immunoSEQ multiplex PCR, and TCRdb holds only the in-frame ones, with some missing. This sample has 300,000 to 400,000 clones, with roughly 87% found just once. The CDR3 has 13 residues. Per the germline V gene, CDR1 is SGHNT and CDR2 is YYREEE (reference sequence). With 1 base removed from V and 8 bases from J, the gap between germline ends came to 9 bases. This receptor was identified in a man in his forties or fifties with active or convalescent COVID-19. The genes are TRBV5-4 and TRBJ1-4; D gene ambiguous. The specimen was peripheral blood. CDR3 loop: CASSLSGGEKLFF. CDR3 in DNA: TGTGCCAGCAGCTTGTCGGGAGGAGAAAAACTGTTTTTT.